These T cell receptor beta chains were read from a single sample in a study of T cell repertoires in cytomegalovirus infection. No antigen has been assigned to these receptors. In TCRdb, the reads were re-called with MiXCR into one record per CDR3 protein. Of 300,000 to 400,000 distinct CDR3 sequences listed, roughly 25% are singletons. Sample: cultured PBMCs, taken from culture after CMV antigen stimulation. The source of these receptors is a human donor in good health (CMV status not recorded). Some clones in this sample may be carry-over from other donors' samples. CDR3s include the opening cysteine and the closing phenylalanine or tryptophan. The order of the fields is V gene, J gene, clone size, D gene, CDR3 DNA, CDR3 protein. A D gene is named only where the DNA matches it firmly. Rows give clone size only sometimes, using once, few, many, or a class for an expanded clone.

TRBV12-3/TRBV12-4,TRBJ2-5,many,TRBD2,TGTGCCAGCAGTCGCGGACTAGCGGGACGGGGAGAGACCCAGTACTTC,CASSRGLAGRGETQYF
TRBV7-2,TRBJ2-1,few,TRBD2,TGTGCCAGCAGCTTAGTTTCTAGCGGGAGGGCCTACTACAATGAGCAGTTCTTC,CASSLVSSGRAYYNEQFF
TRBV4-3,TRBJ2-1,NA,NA,TGCGCCAGCAGCCAAGAAAAGGGGACCCTCTACAATGAGCAGTTCTTC,CASSQEKGTLYNEQFF
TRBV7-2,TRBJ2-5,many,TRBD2,TGTGCCAGCAGCCCGTCGGGACTAGCGGTCGTTAAGACCCAGTACTTC,CASSPSGLAVVKTQYF
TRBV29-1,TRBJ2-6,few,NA,TGCAGCGTTCAACGGGACATAAACTCTGGGGCCAACGTCCTGACTTTC,CSVQRDINSGANVLTF
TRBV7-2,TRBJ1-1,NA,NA,TGTGCCAGCAGCCTCAGGGAAAGGAACACTGAAGCTTTCTTT,CASSLRERNTEAFF
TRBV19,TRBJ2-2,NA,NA,TGTGCCAGTACCCGCCCCACAGGGTATGGCCCCGGGGAGCTGTTTTTT,CASTRPTGYGPGELFF
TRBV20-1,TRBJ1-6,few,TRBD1,TGCAGTGCTAGAGTGGACAGGAATTCACCCCTCCACTTT,CSARVDRNSPLHF
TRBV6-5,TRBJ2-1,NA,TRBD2,TGTGCCAGCAATCTAGCGGGCCGCTACAATGAGCAGTTCTTC,CASNLAGRYNEQFF
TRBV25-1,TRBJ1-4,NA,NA,TGTGCCAGCAGTGAATATGGGAGGGGCCGAATGGAAAAACTGTTTTTT,CASSEYGRGRMEKLFF
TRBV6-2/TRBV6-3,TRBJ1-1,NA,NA,TGTGCCAGCAGTTACCCTCCTTCCTTGGCTAGTCGGAACACTGAAGCTTTCTTT,CASSYPPSLASRNTEAFF
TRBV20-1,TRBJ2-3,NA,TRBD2,TGCAGTGCGCTAGCGGGACGCACAGATACGCAGTATTTT,CSALAGRTDTQYF
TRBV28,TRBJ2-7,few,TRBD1,TGTGCCAGCAGGACAGGGGGTATCTACGAGCAGTACTTC,CASRTGGIYEQYF
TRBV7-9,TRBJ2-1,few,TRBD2,TGTGCCAGCAGCTTAGGGGGGACTAGCAGACACAATGAGCAGTTCTTC,CASSLGGTSRHNEQFF
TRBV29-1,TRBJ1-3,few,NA,TGCAGCGTTGTGGTCACAAACACCATATATTTT,CSVVVTNTIYF
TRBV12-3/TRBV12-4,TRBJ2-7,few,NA,TGTGCCAGCAGCCCGGACCTCTCCTACGAGCAGTACTTC,CASSPDLSYEQYF
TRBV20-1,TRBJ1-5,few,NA,TGCAGTGCTAGAGACATGTTGGGGCGGAGCAATCAGCCCCAGCATTTT,CSARDMLGRSNQPQHF
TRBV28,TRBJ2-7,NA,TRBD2,TGTGCCAGCAGGTTAGCGGGACCCTACGAGCAGTACTTC,CASRLAGPYEQYF
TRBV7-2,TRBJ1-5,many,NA,TGTGCCAGCAGCTTAACAGGTTGGAGTCAGCCCCAGCATTTT,CASSLTGWSQPQHF
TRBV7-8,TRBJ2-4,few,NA,TGTGCCAGCAGCTTAGCGAGGTTAGCGGTAGCCAAAAACATTCAGTACTTC,CASSLARLAVAKNIQYF
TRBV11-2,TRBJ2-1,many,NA,TGTGCCAGCAGCCGTACGACGGGAGTTTCCTACAATGAGCAGTTCTTC,CASSRTTGVSYNEQFF
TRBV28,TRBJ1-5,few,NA,TGTGCCAGCAGTTTCGACAGATCTAATCAGCCCCAGCATTTT,CASSFDRSNQPQHF
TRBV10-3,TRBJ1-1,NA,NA,TGTGCCATCATGGGGGCGCGGCTAGGGGGGAACACTGAAGCTTTCTTT,CAIMGARLGGNTEAFF
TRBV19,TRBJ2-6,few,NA,TGTGCCAGTCGCCCCGGACGGATGGGCTCTGGGGCCAACGTCCTGACTTTC,CASRPGRMGSGANVLTF
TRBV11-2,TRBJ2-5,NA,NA,TGTGCCAGCAGCCCGTCCGGTGGCCAGGAGACCCAGTGCTTC,CASSPSGGQETQCF
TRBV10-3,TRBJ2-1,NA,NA,TGTGCCATCACTAGCGCTTCCTACAATGAGCAGTTCTTC,CAITSASYNEQFF
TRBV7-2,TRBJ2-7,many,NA,TGTGCCAGCAGCCCTGGGACCCGGAGGGGCGAGCAGTACTTC,CASSPGTRRGEQYF
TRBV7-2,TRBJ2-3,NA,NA,TGTGCCAGCAGCCCCCGGTTTCTCGCAGATACGCAGTATTTT,CASSPRFLADTQYF
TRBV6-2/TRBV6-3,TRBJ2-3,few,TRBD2,TGTGCCAGCGAAAGCGGGAGAAGGGATACGCAGTATTTT,CASESGRRDTQYF
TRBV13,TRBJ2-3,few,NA,TGTGCCAGCAGCACCCAACGGGCCGATAGCCGGAATACGCAGTATTTT,CASSTQRADSRNTQYF
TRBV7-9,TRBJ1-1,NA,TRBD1,TGTGCCAGCAGCTTGCGGACAGGGCGGACTGAAGCTTTCTTT,CASSLRTGRTEAFF
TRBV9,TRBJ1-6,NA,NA,TGTGCCAGCAGCGTATCAGGGGCCTATAATTCACCCCTCCACTTT,CASSVSGAYNSPLHF
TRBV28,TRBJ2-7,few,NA,TGTGCCACAGGGACTGAGGGCTACGAGCAGTACTTC,CATGTEGYEQYF
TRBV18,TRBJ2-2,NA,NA,TGTGCCAGCTCACCCTCGGACACCACCGGGGAGCTGTTTTTT,CASSPSDTTGELFF
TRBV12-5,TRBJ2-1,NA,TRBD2,TGTGCTAGTGGTTTGTATACTAGCGGGAGGTCCAATGAGCAGTTCTTC,CASGLYTSGRSNEQFF
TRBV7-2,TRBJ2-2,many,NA,TGTGCCAGCAGCTTAGTTGGGGGCACCGGGGAGCTGTTTTTT,CASSLVGGTGELFF
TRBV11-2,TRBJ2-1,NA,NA,TGTGCCAGCAGCTTAGATGTTGGTGAGCAGTTCTTC,CASSLDVGEQFF
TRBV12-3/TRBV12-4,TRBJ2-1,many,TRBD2,TGTGCCAGCACCGGGACTAGCGGGAGCCCTGAGCAGTTCTTC,CASTGTSGSPEQFF
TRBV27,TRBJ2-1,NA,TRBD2,TGTGCCAGCAGTCCCTCGGAAAGACTAGCGGGAGCCAACAATGAGCAGTTCTTC,CASSPSERLAGANNEQFF
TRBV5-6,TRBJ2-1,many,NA,TGTGCCAGCAGCTTGGTCTATAGGAACCGACACAATGAGCAGTTCTTC,CASSLVYRNRHNEQFF
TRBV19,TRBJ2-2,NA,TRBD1,TGTGCCAGTAGTCCGGACAGGGAGGCCGGGGAGCTGTTTTTT,CASSPDREAGELFF
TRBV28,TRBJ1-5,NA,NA,TGTGCCAGCACCGTAGTAGGGGATACGCAGCCCCAGCATTTT,CASTVVGDTQPQHF
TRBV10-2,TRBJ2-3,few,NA,TGCGCCAGCAAGAAGCGGGCTAGCACAGATACGCAGTATTTT,CASKKRASTDTQYF
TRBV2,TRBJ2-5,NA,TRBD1,TGTGCCAGCAGTCAACTTGTAAACAGGGGGCCGAAGACCCAGTACTTC,CASSQLVNRGPKTQYF